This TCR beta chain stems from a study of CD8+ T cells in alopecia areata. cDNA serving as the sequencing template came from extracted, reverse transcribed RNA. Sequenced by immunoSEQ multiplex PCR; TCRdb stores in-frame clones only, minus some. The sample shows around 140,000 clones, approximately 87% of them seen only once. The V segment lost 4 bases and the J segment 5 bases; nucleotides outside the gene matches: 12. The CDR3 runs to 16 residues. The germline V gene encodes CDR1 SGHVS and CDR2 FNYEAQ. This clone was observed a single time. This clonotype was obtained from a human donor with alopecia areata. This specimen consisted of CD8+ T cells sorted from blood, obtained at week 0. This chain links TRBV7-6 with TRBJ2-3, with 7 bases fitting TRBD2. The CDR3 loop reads CASSYSPTGGRDTQYF. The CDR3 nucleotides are TGTGCCAGCAGCTATAGTCCCACGGGGGGTCGAGATACGCAGTATTTT.